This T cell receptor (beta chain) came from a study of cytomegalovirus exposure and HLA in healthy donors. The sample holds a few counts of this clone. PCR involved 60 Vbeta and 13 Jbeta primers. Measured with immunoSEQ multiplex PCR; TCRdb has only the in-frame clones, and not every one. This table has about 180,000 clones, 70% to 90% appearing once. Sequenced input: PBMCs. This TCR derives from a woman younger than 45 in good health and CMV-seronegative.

This CDR3 reads CASSLVGGQYF. The DNA for the CDR3 is TGTGCCAGCAGCTTAGTAGGGGGGCAGTACTTC. This chain links TRBV7-2 with TRBJ2-7; D is perhaps TRBD1 (6 bases). The CDR3 covers 11 residues. Between the trimmed V and J ends, which lost 1 base and 9 bases, there was a span of 7 bases. Looked up from germline, CDR1 is SGHTA and CDR2 is FQGNSA.